This entry lists 12 T cell receptor beta chains sequenced from one sample in a study of cytomegalovirus exposure and HLA in healthy donors. The protocol was immunoSEQ multiplex PCR, while the TCRdb copy is restricted to in-frame clones and leaves out a portion. The sample shows some 70,000 clones, around nine tenths of them seen only once. Material: PBMCs. These receptor sequences come from a woman aged 18-29 years in good health and CMV-seronegative.

The CDR3 region is CASRSGQSYEQYF. The CDR3 bases are TGCGCCAGCAGATCAGGGCAATCCTACGAGCAGTACTTC. V and J are TRBV10-2 and TRBJ2-7; a possible D gene is TRBD1 (5 bases). This CDR3 region has 13 residues. The germline gives CDR1 WSHSY, CDR2 SAAADI. V was shortened by 6 bases and J by 1 base, with 10 bases between the two germline ends.

The gene calls are TRBV7-2 and TRBJ2-7; 8 positions match TRBD2. This CDR3 contains 13 residues. Germline loops: CDR1 SGHTA, CDR2 FQGNSA. V gave up 5 bases and J gave up 2 bases; unmatched junction bases: 2. CDR3 bases: TGTGCCAGCAGCGTCGGGGGGGCCTACGAGCAGTACTTC. Translated: CASSVGGAYEQYF.

The chain links TRBV27 to TRBJ2-3; 8 bases align to TRBD2. V lost 1 base to trimming and J lost 6 bases; unmatched junction nucleotides: 9. Germline-derived CDR1 and CDR2 are MNHEY and SMNVEV (reference sequence). CDR3 size: 16 residues. The CDR3 DNA reads as TGTGCCAGCAGTTTATGGCGGGGGGTCGCAGCTGATACGCAGTATTTT. It encodes CASSLWRGVAADTQYF.

The V call is TRBV5-1, the J call TRBJ2-3; TRBD2 matches 8 bases. This CDR3 has 15 amino acids. Germline CDR1 and CDR2: SGHRS and YFSETQ. J was trimmed by 5 bases and V by 4 bases; bases with no gene match: 9. The CDR3 loop reads CASSPGGAGIDTQYF. CDR3 in DNA: TGCGCCAGCAGCCCGGGGGGGGCAGGAATAGATACGCAGTATTTT.

About this clone itself: The junction does not match germline at one end; this may be a read error. Different DNA sequences within this sample yield the same CDR3. This rearrangement joins TRBV30 to TRBJ2-7; D remains ambiguous. Looked up from germline, CDR1 is GTSNPN and CDR2 is SVGIG (reference sequence). This CDR3 spans 11 amino acids. The CDR3, as DNA: TGCGCCTGGAGTGCAGGCTACGAGCAGTACTTC. Translated: CAWSAGYEQYF.

The V gene is TRBV6-5, the J gene TRBJ1-2; D ambiguous. Germline CDR1 and CDR2: MNHEY and SVGAGI. The CDR3 spans 13 residues. V dropped 2 bases and J dropped 8 bases, with 12 bases sitting between them. CDR3 region: CASSYQRGQGYTF. The CDR3 region has the DNA TGTGCCAGCAGTTACCAACGCGGTCAGGGCTACACCTTC.

V and J are TRBV5-1 and TRBJ2-6; D is unresolved. The V end was cut by 4 bases, the J end by 0 bases, with 8 bases between. CDR3 length: 15 amino acids. Germline CDR1 reads SGHRS; CDR2 reads YFSETQ. Here the CDR3 DNA reads TGCGCCAGCAGCGTTGACTCCTCTGGGGCCAACGTCCTGACTTTC. Amino acid sequence: CASSVDSSGANVLTF. The entire variable domain, with the rest obtained from reference TRBV5-1 and TRBJ2-6, is as follows: KAGVTQTPRYLIKTRGQQVTLSCSPISGHRSVSWYQQTPGQGLQFLFEYFSETQRNKGNFPGRFSGRQFSNSRSEMNVSTLELGDSALYLCASSVDSSGANVLTFGAGSRLTVL.

The rearrangement uses TRBV30 and TRBJ2-3, with TRBD2 matching over 14 bases. V gave up 7 bases and J gave up 4 bases; unmatched junction bases: 4. Germline CDR1 is GTSNPN and CDR2 is SVGIG (reference sequence). This CDR3 comprises 14 residues. The CDR3 DNA reads TGTGCCTCCTCGACTAGCGGGAGGGCAGATACGCAGTATTTT. Protein sequence: CASSTSGRADTQYF.

The chain recombines TRBV5-1 with TRBJ2-2; 8 bases agree with TRBD2. Germline V gene sequence: CDR1 SGHRS, CDR2 YFSETQ. The CDR3 has 15 amino acids. The V and J ends lost 2 bases and 9 bases, in that order; junction bases with no gene match: 9. As DNA, the CDR3 is TGCGCCAGCAGCTTTAGCGGGGCGAGTATAAGGGAGCTGTTTTTT. Its protein product is CASSFSGASIRELFF.

The chain uses TRBV6-1 and TRBJ2-2; the D is unclear. The V gene lost 2 bases and the J gene lost 5 bases, with 3 bases spanning the gap. This CDR3 region has 12 residues. From germline, CDR1 is MNHNS and CDR2 SASEGT. CDR3 amino acids: CASSELTGELFF. The DNA for the CDR3 is TGTGCCAGCAGTGAATTAACCGGGGAGCTGTTTTTT.

The chain uses TRBV29-1 and TRBJ2-7; 12 nucleotides match TRBD1. The CDR3 runs to 15 residues. V shed 2 bases and J 5 bases; nucleotides not matched to a gene: 7. The germline CDR1 and CDR2 sequences are SQVTM and ANQGSEA. The CDR3 loop is CSVEMGTGGFHEQYF. For the CDR3, the DNA is TGCAGCGTTGAAATGGGGACAGGGGGCTTCCACGAGCAGTACTTC.

V usage is TRBV7-2 and J usage is TRBJ1-2, with 9 bases aligning to TRBD1. The germline gives CDR1 SGHTA, CDR2 FQGNSA. The junction had 4 bases not matched to a gene; V was cut back by 5 bases and J by 6 bases. The length of the CDR3 is 13 residues. CDR3 bases: TGTGCCAGCAGCAAAAGGACAGGGGATGGCTACACCTTC. It encodes CASSKRTGDGYTF.